These 28 T cell receptor beta chains were all obtained from the same sample, sequenced in a study of neurological immune-mediated disorders. TCRdb called the 5' RACE reads again in MiXCR, with one record for every CDR3 protein. The sample consists of some 57,000 distinct CDR3 sequences, more than 3.5% of them appearing once. Input material: PBMCs. The source of these receptors is a man aged 60-69 years with multiple sclerosis.

The chain couples TRBV30 to TRBJ1-5; D is perhaps TRBD1 (5 bases). There are 14 residues in the CDR3. Germline V gives CDR1 GTSNPN, CDR2 SVGIG (reference sequence). V shed 3 bases and J shed 0 bases, with 9 bases lying between them. CDR3 sequence reads: CAWRGPDSNQPQHF. DNA for the CDR3: TGTGCCTGGAGGGGGCCAGATAGCAATCAGCCCCAGCATTTT. Together with reference TRBV30 and TRBJ1-5, the CDR3 gives the full variable domain: SQTIHQWPATLVQPVGSPLSLECTVEGTSNPNLYWYRQAAGRGLQLLFYSVGIGQISSEVPQNLSASRPQDRQFILSSKKLLLSDSGFYLCAWRGPDSNQPQHFGDGTRLSIL.

This clonotype was counted at least ten times. The chain employs TRBV7-2 and TRBJ2-2; TRBD2 agrees at 7 bases. CDR1 is SGHTA and CDR2 is FQGNSA in the germline V gene. The CDR3 spans 16 residues. The V and J ends lost 1 base and 7 bases, in that order; junction bases with no gene match: 9. This chain's CDR3 is CASSLVSSGKVGELFF. DNA of the CDR3: TGTGCCAGCAGCTTAGTTTCCAGCGGGAAGGTCGGGGAGCTGTTTTTT.

There are many counts of this clonotype. CDR3 coding DNA: TGCAGTGCTAGAGATATAAGACAGGGGGTCTACGAGCAGTACTTC. As protein: CSARDIRQGVYEQYF. This rearrangement joins TRBV20-1 to TRBJ2-7; 9 bases line up with TRBD1. The junction had 6 bases not matched to a gene; V was cut back by 0 bases and J by 3 bases. Germline loops: CDR1 DFQATT, CDR2 SNEGSKA (reference sequence). The CDR3 length is 15 residues.

This clonotype was counted ten times or more. This chain joins TRBV20-1 and TRBJ2-1; 9 bases are shared with TRBD2. From germline, CDR1 is DFQATT and CDR2 SNEGSKA (reference sequence). The CDR3 has 15 residues. Trimming cost V 0 bases and J 8 bases; bases outside gene matches: 8. The chain's CDR3 is CSARDGTSPFDEQFF. CDR3 in DNA: TGCAGTGCTAGAGACGGGACTAGCCCCTTCGATGAGCAGTTCTTC.

This clonotype was counted at least ten times. The chain links TRBV7-9 to TRBJ1-5; D is uncertain. This CDR3 is built from 13 residues. V was shortened by 3 bases and J by 7 bases, with 10 bases between the two germline ends. The V gene's germline CDR1 is SEHNR and CDR2 FQNEAQ (reference sequence). CDR3 sequence: CASSLEGAQPQHF. CDR3 bases: TGTGCCAGCAGCTTGGAGGGCGCGCAGCCCCAGCATTTT.

In its sample, this clonotype was seen many times. The chain employs TRBV14 and TRBJ1-6; 10 bases are a match to TRBD1. The germline CDR1 and CDR2 sequences are SGHDN and FVKESK. The CDR3 has 15 amino acids. V was clipped by 5 bases and J by 10 bases; unmatched bases: 8. CDR3 loop: CASSDDRGRGSPLHF. The CDR3 nucleotides are TGTGCCAGCAGCGATGACAGGGGGCGGGGATCACCCCTCCACTTT.

This clonotype was recorded many times. The rearrangement links TRBV12-3 or TRBV12-4 to TRBJ2-2; TRBD2 matches 11 bases. V trimming: 7 bases; J trimming: 4 bases; junction bases outside the gene matches: 8. The CDR3 loop spans 16 amino acids. The CDR3 loop reads CASTLGLAGLTGELFF. As DNA, the CDR3 is TGTGCCAGCACCCTCGGACTAGCGGGCCTCACCGGGGAGCTGTTTTTT.

The rearrangement links TRBV7-9 to TRBJ1-1; D remains unclear. The CDR3 has 11 amino acids. Germline assignment: CDR1 SEHNR and CDR2 FQNEAQ (reference sequence). Trimming took 6 bases from V and 5 from J, leaving 7 bases between them. CDR3 bases: TGTGCCAGCAGGGGAGGGACTGAAGCTTTCTTT. Translated: CASRGGTEAFF. Together with reference TRBV7-9 and TRBJ1-1, the CDR3 gives the full variable domain: DTGVSQNPRHKITKRGQNVTFRCDPISEHNRLYWYRQTLGQGPEFLTYFQNEAQLEKSRLLSDRFSAERPKGSFSTLEIQRTEQGDSAMYLCASRGGTEAFFGQGTRLTVV.

This clonotype was counted many times. The chain employs TRBV9 and TRBJ2-1, with a tentative D call TRBD2 (7 bases). This CDR3 comprises 15 residues. CDR1 and CDR2 from the germline V gene are SGDLS and YYNGEE. Between the trimmed V and J ends, which lost 2 bases and 4 bases, there was a span of 13 bases. CDR3 coding DNA: TGTGCCAGCAGCGTCCGGGGGGCAGAGTACAATGAGCAGTTCTTC. It encodes CASSVRGAEYNEQFF.

At least ten counts were recorded for this clonotype. The chain couples TRBV7-9 to TRBJ1-2; D ambiguous. The germline V and J ends were trimmed by 0 bases and 5 bases, with 4 bases remaining between them. The CDR3 covers 12 residues. Germline V gene sequence: CDR1 SEHNR, CDR2 FQNEAQ (reference sequence). This CDR3 is CASSLAPYGYTF. The CDR3 DNA is TGTGCCAGCAGCTTAGCGCCTTATGGCTACACCTTC.

This clonotype occurred many times. V is TRBV5-1 and J is TRBJ2-1, with a tentative D call TRBD2 (5 bases). Germline lookup yields CDR1 SGHRS and CDR2 YFSETQ. Trimming took off 4 bases at V and 3 bases at J, with 8 bases between the two ends. The CDR3 loop spans 13 amino acids. The CDR3 region is CASSVGLYNEQFF. The CDR3 nucleotides are TGCGCCAGCAGCGTCGGACTCTACAATGAGCAGTTCTTC. Complete variable domain (other parts from reference TRBV5-1 and TRBJ2-1): KAGVTQTPRYLIKTRGQQVTLSCSPISGHRSVSWYQQTPGQGLQFLFEYFSETQRNKGNFPGRFSGRQFSNSRSEMNVSTLELGDSALYLCASSVGLYNEQFFGPGTRLTVL.

This clonotype was seen ten or more times. This sequence joins TRBV20-1 and TRBJ1-5; D ambiguous. The CDR3 runs 14 residues. Trimming cost V 5 bases and J 7 bases, with 18 bases left between them. Per the germline V gene, CDR1 is DFQATT and CDR2 is SNEGSKA (reference sequence). The CDR3 coding sequence is TGCAGTGCTCCTCGTGGAGGGTACGGGCAGCCCCAGCATTTT. Its translation is CSAPRGGYGQPQHF.

The chain couples TRBV3-1 to TRBJ2-4; the D is unclear. Germline CDR1 reads LGHDT; CDR2 reads YNNKEL (reference sequence). Trimming stripped 2 bases from V and 8 bases from J, with 4 bases between. This CDR3 contains 11 residues. The CDR3 loop is CASSQRDIQYF. For the CDR3, the DNA is TGTGCCAGCAGCCAACGGGACATTCAGTACTTC.

This clonotype was detected many times. The V and J genes are TRBV5-1 and TRBJ1-5; D gene ambiguous. Germline V gives CDR1 SGHRS, CDR2 YFSETQ. V dropped 4 bases and J dropped 5 bases, with 16 bases sitting between them. CDR3 length: 15 residues. CDR3 coding DNA: TGCGCCAGCAGCGTATCAGGCGGGCAGCATCAGCCCCAGCATTTT. This codes for CASSVSGGQHQPQHF.

In this sample, this clonotype turned up many times. The chain uses TRBV6-1 and TRBJ1-6; 7 nucleotides line up with TRBD1. Germline lookup yields CDR1 MNHNS and CDR2 SASEGT. The CDR3 runs to 16 residues. V lost 5 bases to trimming and J lost 1 base; unmatched junction nucleotides: 5. The CDR3 sequence: CASSTGAGSYNSPLHF. The CDR3 nucleotides are TGTGCCAGCAGTACAGGGGCTGGATCCTATAATTCACCCCTCCACTTT.

This clonotype was counted many times. The chain couples TRBV24-1 to TRBJ2-3, with 8 nucleotides matching TRBD2. The CDR3 totals 17 residues. Germline CDR1 and CDR2: KGHDR and SFDVKD. Germline trimming cut 3 bases from V and 1 base from J; bases unmatched to any gene: 8. The CDR3 loop is CATSDPSPRGGTDTQYF. The CDR3 region has the DNA TGTGCCACCAGTGATCCTTCCCCGCGGGGGGGCACAGATACGCAGTATTTT.

This clonotype occurred many times. The chain uses TRBV7-8 and TRBJ2-7, with TRBD2 as a possible D gene (6 bases). CDR3 size: 13 residues. Germline V gene lookup returns CDR1 SGHVS and CDR2 FQNEAQ. The germline V and J ends were trimmed by 5 bases and 3 bases, with 11 bases remaining between them. CDR3 sequence reads: CASSPRLVYEQYF. The CDR3 DNA reads TGTGCCAGCAGCCCCCGACTAGTCTACGAGCAGTACTTC.

This clonotype was recorded many times. This chain joins TRBV7-9 and TRBJ2-7; 9 bases match TRBD2. CDR1 and CDR2 from the germline V gene are SEHNR and FQNEAQ (reference sequence). Trimming cost V 5 bases and J 6 bases; bases outside gene matches: 11. This CDR3 is built from 15 residues. In DNA form, the CDR3 reads TGTGCCAGCAGCCCCCGCGGGGGGGGTTCTCTCGAGCAGTACTTC. This encodes CASSPRGGGSLEQYF.

Within the sample, this clonotype is medium-sized. The genes are TRBV5-6 and TRBJ2-3; possibly TRBD2 for D (6 bases). Trimming removed 4 bases from V and 3 bases from J, with 9 bases in between. The CDR3 is 13 residues long. Germline-derived CDR1 and CDR2 are SGHDT and YYEEEE. The CDR3 spells CASSPGVTDTQYF. CDR3 nucleotide sequence: TGTGCCAGCAGCCCGGGGGTGACAGATACGCAGTATTTT.

The genes are TRBV3-1 and TRBJ2-3; 7 positions agree with TRBD1. From germline, CDR1 is LGHDT and CDR2 YNNKEL (reference sequence). V gave up 2 bases and J gave up 4 bases; unmatched junction bases: 6. This CDR3 comprises 15 residues. The CDR3 nucleotides are TGTGCCAGCAGCCAATCCCGGACAGGATCAGATACGCAGTATTTT. Translating it yields CASSQSRTGSDTQYF.

This clonotype was seen at least ten times. V is TRBV20-1 and J is TRBJ2-1, with TRBD2 matching over 10 bases. The V gene end was trimmed by 2 bases and the J gene end by 2 bases; junction bases not matched to a gene: 6. The CDR3 is 16 amino acids. Germline CDR1 DFQATT, CDR2 SNEGSKA (reference sequence). CDR3 amino acids: CSARYSLAGAYNEQFF. The CDR3 nucleotides read TGCAGTGCTAGATATTCCCTAGCGGGAGCCTACAATGAGCAGTTCTTC.

There are a few counts of this clonotype. The chain combines TRBV10-3 with TRBJ2-1, with 12 bases identical to TRBD2. Germline CDR1 is ENHRY and CDR2 is SYGVKD. V shed 7 bases, J shed 6 bases, and the junction held 4 bases outside the gene matches. This CDR3 is built from 14 residues. CDR3 in amino acids: CAIKLAGGVNEQFF. The CDR3 DNA is TGTGCCATCAAGCTAGCGGGGGGGGTCAATGAGCAGTTCTTC.

This clonotype was seen many times. The chain uses TRBV3-1 and TRBJ1-4, with no clear D. The CDR3 is 15 residues long. V gave up 1 base and J gave up 6 bases, with 12 bases separating them. From germline, CDR1 is LGHDT and CDR2 YNNKEL (reference sequence). The CDR3 spells CASSQGSTGHEKLFF. The CDR3 DNA follows: TGTGCCAGCAGCCAAGGATCAACCGGCCATGAAAAACTGTTTTTT.

In its sample, this clonotype was seen many times. The chain has TRBV6-2 or TRBV6-3 and TRBJ2-6, with unresolved D. The germline V gene encodes CDR1 MNHEY and CDR2 SVGEGT. The CDR3 has 14 residues. V lost 2 bases and J lost 0, with 2 bases in between. The CDR3 sequence: CASSYGSGANVLTF. CDR3 nucleotides: TGTGCCAGCAGTTACGGCTCTGGGGCCAACGTCCTGACTTTC.

This clonotype was counted ten times or more. The gene calls are TRBV5-1 and TRBJ2-7; 11 positions agree with TRBD2. CDR3 length: 17 residues. Germline loops: CDR1 SGHRS, CDR2 YFSETQ. V gave up 0 bases and J gave up 2 bases; unmatched junction bases: 7. CDR3 nucleotide sequence: TGCGCCAGCAGCTTGGAAGGTAGCGGGAGGGACACCTACGAGCAGTACTTC. Its protein product is CASSLEGSGRDTYEQYF.

This clonotype was picked up many times. V and J are TRBV6-6 and TRBJ2-1; TRBD1 agrees at 8 bases. The CDR3 extends over 14 amino acids. The V and J ends lost 3 bases and 6 bases, in that order; junction bases with no gene match: 4. Germline CDR1 MNHNY, CDR2 SVGAGI (reference sequence). The CDR3 is CASSYAGGRNEQFF. CDR3 DNA: TGTGCCAGCAGTTATGCAGGGGGCCGCAATGAGCAGTTCTTC.

This clonotype was detected ten times or more. This chain uses TRBV20-1 with TRBJ2-5, with D maybe TRBD2 (5 bases). The germline V and J ends were trimmed by 0 bases and 1 base, with 9 bases remaining between them. The CDR3 consists of 14 residues. In germline, CDR1 is DFQATT, CDR2 SNEGSKA (reference sequence). The CDR3 DNA sequence: TGCAGTGCTAGAGATAGCGTCGTCCAAGAGACCCAGTACTTC. Amino acid sequence: CSARDSVVQETQYF.

This clonotype was recorded many times. The chain joins TRBV7-6 to TRBJ1-1; D is undetermined. Germline loops: CDR1 SGHVS, CDR2 FNYEAQ. Trimming took off 1 base at V and 5 bases at J, with 14 bases between the two ends. The CDR3 runs to 15 residues. DNA for the CDR3: TGTGCCAGCAGCTTAGGTTCGGTCCTGGGGACTGAAGCTTTCTTT. Translated: CASSLGSVLGTEAFF.